Shown below are 29 T cell receptor beta chains from a single sample sequenced in a study of blood T cells in healthy people across ages. A second about 7 to 11 cycle PCR used barcoded and J-beta primers. TCRdb re-called the 5' RACE reads with MiXCR, one entry per CDR3 protein. This table holds roughly 1,700,000 distinct CDR3 sequences, roughly 30% found once. Sequenced: blood. These receptors were taken from a woman under 40 in good health.

The CDR3, as DNA: TGCAGTGCTAGAGACACACTGCTAGGCGAAGCAGCCGTGAACTATGGCTACACCTTC. It encodes CSARDTLLGEAAVNYGYTF. This chain links TRBV20-1 with TRBJ1-2; no reliable D call. V was trimmed by 0 bases and J by 2 bases, leaving 25 bases between them. The CDR3 totals 19 residues. Per germline, CDR1 DFQATT and CDR2 SNEGSKA (reference sequence).

CDR3 sequence reads: CACQDRGPYNEQFF. CDR3 sequence (DNA): TGTGCCTGCCAGGACAGGGGGCCGTACAATGAGCAGTTCTTC. The J gene is TRBJ2-1, the V gene TRBV30, with 11 nucleotides matching TRBD1. Germline V gene lookup returns CDR1 GTSNPN and CDR2 SVGIG (reference sequence). Losses at the gene ends were 6 bases for V and 4 bases for J; bases not matched to a gene: 5. The CDR3 contains 14 residues.

The sample holds a few counts of this clonotype. The rearrangement links TRBV7-2 to TRBJ2-5, with 10 bases fitting TRBD2. The CDR3 spans 18 residues. CDR1 SGHTA and CDR2 FQGNSA come from the germline V gene. V dropped 4 bases and J dropped 0; count of bases not matched to a gene: 11. CDR3 in DNA: TGTGCCAGCAGCTCGAGCGGGGGGGCCGGGGTTGACCAAGAGACCCAGTACTTC. Translation gives CASSSSGGAGVDQETQYF.

The chain uses TRBV20-1 and TRBJ2-7, with TRBD2 matching 7 bases. The germline CDR1 and CDR2 sequences are DFQATT and SNEGSKA (reference sequence). Trimming removed 3 bases from V and 2 bases from J; junction bases left unmatched: 10. The CDR3 runs to 15 residues. CDR3 in amino acids: CSASRLAEGPYEQYF. For the CDR3, the DNA is TGCAGTGCTAGTCGGCTAGCGGAGGGTCCCTACGAGCAGTACTTC.

The gene calls are TRBV12-5 and TRBJ1-5; D unclear. V was shortened by 7 bases and J by 9 bases, with 13 bases between the two germline ends. The CDR3 runs to 12 residues. Germline CDR1 reads LGHNT; CDR2 reads FRNRAP. The CDR3 DNA is TGTGCTAGTGCAATGAGGGATCTGCCCCAGCATTTT. It is translated as CASAMRDLPQHF.

J is TRBJ2-5 and V is TRBV9; D assignment may be TRBD1 or TRBD2 (5 bases each). Near its end, the DNA agrees better with TRBJ2-7, so the J call may be wrong. The CDR3 length is 16 residues. Germline V gene data show CDR1 as SGDLS and CDR2 as YYNGEE. The CDR3, as DNA: TGTGCCAGCAGCGTAACGGTCCGGGACCGGACCGGCGAGCAGTACTTC. It specifies CASSVTVRDRTGEQYF.

CDR3 amino acids: CASSLSSTVNTGELFF. CDR3 nucleotide sequence: TGCGCCAGCAGCTTGTCTTCGACGGTGAACACCGGGGAGCTGTTTTTT. The chain links TRBV5-1 to TRBJ2-2; no definite D call. V lost 1 base and J lost 1, with 11 bases in between. In germline, CDR1 is SGHRS, CDR2 YFSETQ. The CDR3 loop spans 16 amino acids.

The rearrangement joins TRBV28 to TRBJ1-4, with D perhaps TRBD1 (5 bases). Trimming stripped 2 bases from V and 3 bases from J, with 10 bases between. CDR1 and CDR2 from the germline V gene are MDHEN and SYDVKM. This CDR3 has 15 amino acids. CDR3 nucleotide sequence: TGTGCCAGCAGTTTAGGGGGGTCCGCTAATGAAAAACTGTTTTTT. Its translation is CASSLGGSANEKLFF.

The rearrangement joins TRBV15 to TRBJ1-4, with no clear D. The germline CDR1 and CDR2 sequences are LNHNV and YYDKDF (reference sequence). Deletions cut 0 bases from V and 7 bases from J, with 6 bases between. CDR3 length equals 13 residues. CDR3 sequence (DNA): TGTGCCACCAGCAGAGAACGTCTTGAAAAACTGTTTTTT. Amino acids: CATSRERLEKLFF.

The table lists this clonotype with a few counts. DNA of the CDR3: TGTGCCAGCAGCCCCACCCCGGGGAGCGGGGGATCCAATGAGCAGTTCTTC. This sequence encodes CASSPTPGSGGSNEQFF. The J gene is TRBJ2-1, the V gene TRBV12-3 or TRBV12-4, with 8 positions matching TRBD2. This CDR3 contains 17 residues. The V and J ends lost 6 bases and 6 bases, in that order; junction bases with no gene match: 16.

This clonotype was counted many times. The V and J genes are TRBV6-2 or TRBV6-3 and TRBJ2-7; no clear D gene. This CDR3 region has 13 residues. Germline loops: CDR1 MNHEY, CDR2 SVGEGT. Trimming removed 2 bases at V and 7 bases at J, with 12 bases between. The CDR3 sequence: CASSYLYYAEQYF. Written as DNA, the CDR3 is TGTGCCAGCAGTTACCTCTACTACGCTGAGCAGTACTTC.

In this sample, this clonotype turned up once. This may be a read error, as it is one base from a much larger clone. The chain has TRBV12-5 and TRBJ2-1; maybe TRBD2 (6 bases). V lost 3 bases, J lost 7 bases, and 10 bases lay in between. The CDR3 contains 13 residues. CDR1 is LGHNT, CDR2 FRNRAP, per germline. The CDR3 sequence: CASGLLAANEQFF. In DNA, the CDR3 is TGTGCTAGTGGTTTACTAGCCGCGAATGAGCAGTTCTTC.

This clonotype was counted between two and nine times. The chain employs TRBV12-3 or TRBV12-4 and TRBJ2-7; a possible D gene is TRBD2 (5 bases). V was shortened by 7 bases and J by 3 bases, with 13 bases between the two germline ends. CDR3 length: 13 amino acids. The CDR3 protein is CASKLAPNYEQYF. The CDR3 region has the DNA TGTGCCAGCAAATTAGCGCCGAACTACGAGCAGTACTTC.

As concerns this clonotype: This may stem from a read error, because a much larger clone lies one nucleotide away. The gene calls are TRBV2 and TRBJ2-4, with a possible D match to TRBD2 (6 bases). V was trimmed by 4 bases and J by 2 bases, leaving 12 bases between them. Germline V gene lookup returns CDR1 SNHLY and CDR2 FYNNEI. The CDR3 covers 15 residues. The CDR3 DNA follows: TGTGCCAGCAGTGTAAGCGGGCTAACCAAAAACATTCAGTACTTC. Translation gives CASSVSGLTKNIQYF.

Concerning this clonotype: At one end, the junction sequence differs from germline, possibly due to a read error. This chain connects TRBV7-6 to TRBJ2-3; a weak D match, TRBD2 (5 bases). Germline assignment: CDR1 SGHVS and CDR2 FNYEAQ. This CDR3 has 13 residues. The CDR3 loop reads CANSLTSGDTQYF. The CDR3 nucleotides are TGTGCCAACAGCTTAACAAGCGGCGATACGCAGTATTTT.

In this sample, this clonotype turned up a few times. The chain joins TRBV27 to TRBJ2-3; 8 bases match TRBD1. J gave up 4 bases and V 6 bases, and 6 bases lay outside the gene matches. From germline, CDR1 is MNHEY and CDR2 SMNVEV (reference sequence). This CDR3 region has 14 residues. The CDR3 DNA sequence: TGTGCCAGCAGGCAGACAGGGGCCCCAGATACGCAGTATTTT. Translation gives CASRQTGAPDTQYF.

V gene TRBV20-1 combines with J gene TRBJ2-1, with 8 bases that match TRBD2. The CDR3 totals 15 residues. The germline V gene has CDR1 DFQATT and CDR2 SNEGSKA (reference sequence). V shed 2 bases, J shed 7 bases, and the junction held 10 bases outside the gene matches. The CDR3 loop is CSARQREGLENEQFF. CDR3 in DNA: TGCAGTGCTAGACAACGGGAGGGCCTTGAGAATGAGCAGTTCTTC.

The rearrangement links TRBV6-1 to TRBJ2-7; 12 bases are shared with TRBD2. In germline, CDR1 is MNHNS, CDR2 SASEGT. V gave up 6 bases and J gave up 4 bases; unmatched junction bases: 7. This CDR3 has 15 residues. The CDR3 coding sequence is TGTGCCAGCAGCGACGGACTAGCGGGATCGTACGAGCAGTACTTC. It encodes CASSDGLAGSYEQYF.

The chain uses TRBV6-5 and TRBJ1-1; D remains ambiguous. V was clipped by 1 base and J by 2 bases, with 20 bases between them. The CDR3 has 18 amino acids. Germline loops: CDR1 MNHEY, CDR2 SVGAGI. The DNA for the CDR3 is TGTGCCAGCAGTTACTTGGGTCCCGCCGGCAGAGCTAACACTGAAGCTTTCTTT. It codes for CASSYLGPAGRANTEAFF.

Of note for this clonotype: One end of the junction does not line up with germline, which may come from a read error. The V gene is TRBV14, the J gene TRBJ2-5, with TRBD1 as a possible D gene (5 bases). With the DNA end fitting TRBJ2-7 better, the J assignment may be wrong. CDR1 is SGHDN, CDR2 FVKESK, per germline. The CDR3 is 14 amino acids. CDR3 coding DNA: TGTGTCAGCAGTATCGACAGTACCCCCTACGAGCAGTACTTC. This sequence encodes CVSSIDSTPYEQYF.

This clonotype showed up just a few times. The V gene is TRBV2, the J gene TRBJ1-2, with D perhaps matching TRBD1 (6 bases). The V and J ends lost 4 bases and 4 bases respectively, with 10 bases between them. This CDR3 spans 13 amino acids. CDR1 is SNHLY and CDR2 is FYNNEI in the germline V gene. The CDR3 DNA reads as TGTGCCAGCAGTGCTGAGACAGGCTATGGCTACACCTTC. This encodes CASSAETGYGYTF. The full variable domain, rest sourced from reference TRBV2 and TRBJ1-2, is EPEVTQTPSHQVTQMGQEVILRCVPISNHLYFYWYRQILGQKVEFLVSFYNNEISEKSEIFDDQFSVERPDGSNFTLKIRSTKLEDSAMYFCASSAETGYGYTFGSGTRLTVV.

There are a few counts of this clonotype. V gene TRBV11-2 combines with J gene TRBJ1-1; D possibly corresponds to TRBD1 (5 bases). Germline-derived CDR1 and CDR2 are SGHAT and FQNNGV. The CDR3 runs 15 residues. V was cut by 6 bases and J by 0 bases, with 14 bases left in between. As DNA, the CDR3 is TGTGCCAGCAGGCCCGGGGGGATGTTGAACACTGAAGCTTTCTTT. Amino acid sequence: CASRPGGMLNTEAFF.

This clonotype has more than one count but fewer than ten. The genes are TRBV10-3 and TRBJ2-1, with a possible D match to TRBD2 (5 bases). Trimming removed 2 bases at V and 12 bases at J, with 11 bases between. Germline CDR1 and CDR2: ENHRY and SYGVKD. The CDR3 is made up of 12 amino acids. CDR3 sequence reads: CAISEGPLGQFF. The CDR3 region has the DNA TGTGCCATCAGTGAGGGCCCACTAGGGCAGTTCTTC.

This clonotype was observed a handful of times. The genes are TRBV5-8 and TRBJ2-3, with D unresolved. Per the germline V gene, CDR1 is SGHTS and CDR2 is YDEGEE. The CDR3 covers 13 residues. V was cut by 4 bases and J by 8 bases, with 14 bases left in between. This CDR3 is CASSRALGSTQYF. CDR3 in DNA: TGTGCCAGCAGCCGGGCCCTCGGCTCTACGCAGTATTTT.

This chain links TRBV10-3 with TRBJ2-3; 8 nucleotides line up with TRBD2. This CDR3 region has 15 residues. Germline V gives CDR1 ENHRY, CDR2 SYGVKD. The J segment lost 0 bases and the V segment lost 4 bases, leaving 3 bases of the junction unmatched. CDR3 loop: CAISGASGSTDTQYF. Here the CDR3 DNA reads TGTGCCATCAGTGGGGCTAGCGGGAGCACAGATACGCAGTATTTT.

The rearrangement links TRBV7-9 to TRBJ2-2, with TRBD2 matching over 9 bases. Germline V gene sequence: CDR1 SEHNR, CDR2 FQNEAQ (reference sequence). The V segment lost 4 bases and the J segment 0 bases; nucleotides outside the gene matches: 9. This CDR3 comprises 18 residues. This CDR3 is CASSSPTSGDANTGELFF. Written as DNA, the CDR3 is TGTGCCAGCAGCTCACCGACTAGCGGCGACGCGAACACCGGGGAGCTGTTTTTT.

This clonotype has at least ten counts. The chain is built from TRBV7-9 and TRBJ2-7, with unresolved D. The CDR3 loop spans 11 amino acids. Trimming took off 8 bases at V and 5 bases at J, with 10 bases between the two ends. Germline V gene sequence: CDR1 SEHNR, CDR2 FQNEAQ (reference sequence). CDR3 loop: CASQGVDEQYF. In nucleotides, the CDR3 is TGTGCCAGCCAAGGAGTTGACGAGCAGTACTTC.

This clonotype was observed a few times. This may come from a read error, since a much larger clone is one base off. The rearrangement uses TRBV7-9 and TRBJ2-1, with TRBD2 identical over 7 bases. With 5 bases clipped from V and 7 bases from J, the junction kept 8 bases outside the gene matches. The CDR3 consists of 14 residues. Germline assignment: CDR1 SEHNR and CDR2 FQNEAQ (reference sequence). CDR3 region: CASSGLVGGNEQFF. In DNA, the CDR3 is TGTGCCAGCAGCGGACTAGTGGGAGGAAATGAGCAGTTCTTC.

This clonotype was seen repeatedly, ten times or more. The chain is built from TRBV6-5 and TRBJ2-7; maybe TRBD1 (5 bases). CDR3 length: 16 amino acids. V was cut by 2 bases and J by 2 bases, with 16 bases left in between. Germline V CDR1 and CDR2: MNHEY, SVGAGI. The CDR3 DNA follows: TGTGCCAGCAGTTACCCGTATACAGGTACGACCTACGAGCAGTACTTC. Translation gives CASSYPYTGTTYEQYF.